Below are 29 T cell receptor beta chains sequenced from a single sample in a study of vaccination effects on CD4 cells after COVID-19. Researchers isolated CD4+ T cells once 9 to 11 days of culture had elapsed. Some clones are missing from TCRdb's copy, which holds only in-frame ones; the method was immunoSEQ multiplex PCR. The sample holds around 45,000 clones, about 78% seen once. Their antigens remain unidentified. The sample was CD4+ T cells from PBMCs cultured without peptide, taken before COVID-19 vaccination. Receptors originate from a human donor who had a prior SARS-CoV-2 infection.

The chain uses TRBV7-9 and TRBJ1-5; D is ambiguous. The germline V and J ends were trimmed by 1 base and 4 bases, with 5 bases remaining between them. Germline V lookup: CDR1 SEHNR, CDR2 FQNEAQ (reference sequence). The CDR3 covers 13 residues. CDR3 sequence reads: CASSLGANQPQHF. CDR3 DNA: TGTGCCAGCAGCTTAGGGGCGAATCAGCCCCAGCATTTT.

Remarks on this clone: The junction does not match germline at one end; this may be a read error. This chain uses TRBV7-8 with TRBJ2-1; tentatively, D is TRBD1 or TRBD2 (6 bases each). This CDR3 is 11 amino acids long. Per the germline V gene, CDR1 is SGHVS and CDR2 is FQNEAQ. The CDR3 region is CASRLGGGKFF. CDR3 nucleotides: TGTGCCAGCAGATTAGGAGGGGGAAAGTTCTTC.

The rearrangement joins TRBV7-2 to TRBJ1-3; D is ambiguous. Trimming removed 4 bases from V and 3 bases from J, with 13 bases in between. The CDR3 is 15 residues long. Germline V lookup: CDR1 SGHTA, CDR2 FQGNSA. CDR3 in amino acids: CASSYRTYHGNTIYF. The CDR3 bases are TGTGCCAGCAGCTATCGGACTTACCATGGAAACACCATATATTTT.

V gene TRBV5-1 combines with J gene TRBJ2-3; 7 bases fit TRBD1. J gave up 2 bases and V 4 bases, and 4 bases lay outside the gene matches. Germline values: CDR1 SGHRS, CDR2 YFSETQ. The CDR3 consists of 14 residues. DNA for the CDR3: TGCGCCAGCAGCCAGACAGGGTACACAGATACGCAGTATTTT. This encodes CASSQTGYTDTQYF.

The gene calls are TRBV9 and TRBJ2-3; D remains unclear. Trimming cost V 7 bases and J 0 bases, with 6 bases left between them. The germline gives CDR1 SGDLS, CDR2 YYNGEE. The CDR3 has 12 residues. CDR3 loop: CASADSTDTQYF. The CDR3 DNA is TGTGCCAGCGCGGACAGCACAGATACGCAGTATTTT.

The chain has TRBV5-1 and TRBJ2-7, with a weak D call TRBD1 (6 bases). The CDR3 is 14 amino acids. V dropped 1 base and J dropped 4 bases, with 12 bases sitting between them. Germline V gene sequence: CDR1 SGHRS, CDR2 YFSETQ. CDR3 sequence (DNA): TGCGCCAGCAGCTTGACAGGGCCTTTATACGAGCAGTACTTC. Translated, it gives CASSLTGPLYEQYF.

This clone was counted once. V gene TRBV5-5 combines with J gene TRBJ2-5; D assignment may be TRBD1 or TRBD2 (5 bases each). Trimming stripped 1 base from V and 5 bases from J, with 12 bases between. CDR1 is SGHKS, CDR2 YYEKEE, per germline (reference sequence). CDR3 size: 14 residues. CDR3 nucleotide sequence: TGTGCCAGCAGCTTGCTGGGGGTCTGGGAGACCCAGTACTTC. Translated, it gives CASSLLGVWETQYF.

This chain connects TRBV7-6 to TRBJ2-5, with 14 bases aligning to TRBD2. In germline, CDR1 is SGHVS, CDR2 FNYEAQ. The CDR3 is 17 residues long. Germline trimming cut 5 bases from V and 0 bases from J; bases unmatched to any gene: 5. The CDR3: CASSPWTSGRYQETQYF. The CDR3 region has the DNA TGTGCCAGCAGCCCGTGGACTAGCGGGAGGTACCAAGAGACCCAGTACTTC.

The rearrangement uses TRBV5-1 and TRBJ2-3; possible D gene TRBD2, 6 bases. This CDR3 has 13 amino acids. With 7 bases removed from V and 2 bases from J, the gap between germline ends came to 11 bases. Germline V gene data show CDR1 as SGHRS and CDR2 as YFSETQ. Here the CDR3 reads CASRTIPTDTQYF. CDR3 nucleotide sequence: TGCGCCAGCCGGACTATCCCCACAGATACGCAGTATTTT.

The rearrangement uses TRBV19 and TRBJ1-1, with D possibly being TRBD1 (5 bases). The germline CDR1 and CDR2 sequences are LNHDA and SQIVND (reference sequence). The CDR3 is 18 amino acids. V was clipped by 3 bases and J by 4 bases, with 24 bases between them. The CDR3 reads CASSITTGTKIGSTEAFF. Here the CDR3 DNA reads TGTGCCAGTAGTATTACAACCGGGACCAAGATCGGAAGCACTGAAGCTTTCTTT.

The chain has TRBV19 and TRBJ2-7; the match to TRBD2 covers 8 bases. Trimming cost V 6 bases and J 7 bases; bases outside gene matches: 11. CDR3 length: 14 amino acids. From germline, CDR1 is LNHDA and CDR2 SQIVND (reference sequence). The CDR3 region is CASRSSGTSREQYF. CDR3 coding DNA: TGTGCCAGTAGAAGTTCCGGGACTAGTAGGGAGCAGTACTTC.

For the CDR3, the DNA is TGCAGTGCTACAATAGGGGCAAAGCAGTACTTC. It is translated as CSATIGAKQYF. This chain uses TRBV20-1 with TRBJ2-7; possibly TRBD1 for D (5 bases). V lost 4 bases, J lost 8 bases, and 12 bases lay in between. The CDR3 contains 11 residues. Germline values: CDR1 DFQATT, CDR2 SNEGSKA (reference sequence).

This chain connects TRBV19 to TRBJ1-6; no reliable D call. This CDR3 region has 17 residues. The germline gives CDR1 LNHDA, CDR2 SQIVND (reference sequence). V was cut by 2 bases and J by 4 bases, with 15 bases left in between. The CDR3 loop is CASSITQQPNYNSPLHF. CDR3 nucleotides: TGTGCCAGTAGTATAACCCAACAGCCGAATTATAATTCACCCCTCCACTTT.

The chain uses TRBV30 and TRBJ2-7, with 7 bases aligning to TRBD2. The CDR3 runs to 15 residues. Germline V gene sequence: CDR1 GTSNPN, CDR2 SVGIG (reference sequence). The J segment lost 0 bases and the V segment lost 3 bases, leaving 8 bases of the junction unmatched. The CDR3 sequence: CAWRGDSGYSYEQYF. The DNA for the CDR3 is TGTGCCTGGAGGGGAGATAGCGGGTACTCCTACGAGCAGTACTTC.

The rearrangement links TRBV5-4 to TRBJ2-7; TRBD1 matches at 7 bases. The CDR3 extends over 16 amino acids. The germline V gene encodes CDR1 SGHNT and CDR2 YYREEE (reference sequence). Unmatched junction bases numbered 9, after V lost 3 bases and J lost 0 bases. The CDR3 is CASSWKAGTASYEQYF. In DNA, the CDR3 is TGTGCCAGCAGCTGGAAAGCCGGGACAGCCTCCTACGAGCAGTACTTC.

The rearrangement links TRBV3-1 (or the pseudogene TRBV3-2) to TRBJ2-3; TRBD2 matches 16 bases. Unmatched junction bases numbered 5, after V lost 5 bases and J lost 3 bases. Germline CDR1 LGHDT, CDR2 YNNKEL (reference sequence). The CDR3 is 17 residues long. CDR3 DNA sequence: TGTGCCAGCAGCTCCGGGACTAGCGGGGGGGCAACAGATACGCAGTATTTT. This translates into CASSSGTSGGATDTQYF.

J is TRBJ2-5 and V is TRBV6-6, with 7 bases that match TRBD1. Germline V gene data show CDR1 as MNHNY and CDR2 as SVGAGI (reference sequence). CDR3 size: 16 residues. V lost 6 bases, J lost 5 bases, and 15 bases stayed unmatched. The CDR3 spells CASSRMTGSFVETQYF. CDR3 nucleotides: TGTGCCAGCAGCCGCATGACAGGGAGCTTCGTTGAGACCCAGTACTTC.

The chain employs TRBV18 and TRBJ1-1, with 9 bases identical to TRBD1. This CDR3 is built from 16 residues. With V trimmed by 5 bases and J by 5 bases, 12 bases remained unmatched. Per germline, CDR1 KGHSH and CDR2 LQKENI. CDR3 loop: CASSDGQGSFRTEAFF. CDR3 in DNA: TGTGCCAGCTCAGACGGACAGGGGAGTTTTAGGACTGAAGCTTTCTTT.

CDR3 sequence (DNA): TGTGCCAGCAGTTCCTCATGGGGGGATAAAAAACTGTTTTTT. Translated: CASSSSWGDKKLFF. This sequence joins TRBV27 and TRBJ1-4, with D perhaps matching TRBD1 (5 bases). This CDR3 comprises 14 residues. Between the trimmed V and J ends, which lost 4 bases and 9 bases, there was a span of 15 bases. Germline loops: CDR1 MNHEY, CDR2 SMNVEV (reference sequence).

J is TRBJ2-5 and V is TRBV7-6; 9 positions match TRBD1. Germline lookup yields CDR1 SGHVS and CDR2 FNYEAQ. J gave up 7 bases and V 5 bases, and 11 bases lay outside the gene matches. CDR3 length: 15 amino acids. CDR3 loop: CASSTRPRQGGTQYF. The CDR3 bases are TGTGCCAGCAGCACCAGGCCCCGACAGGGGGGGACCCAGTACTTC.

This chain connects TRBV5-1 to TRBJ2-3, with D possibly being TRBD1 (6 bases). The CDR3 covers 14 residues. The germline V and J ends were trimmed by 0 bases and 4 bases, with 9 bases remaining between them. Germline loops: CDR1 SGHRS, CDR2 YFSETQ. The CDR3 region is CASSLAQGPDTQYF. The CDR3 DNA reads TGCGCCAGCAGCTTGGCACAGGGTCCAGATACGCAGTATTTT.

The chain is built from TRBV30 and TRBJ1-2; D is uncertain. Germline V gene lookup returns CDR1 GTSNPN and CDR2 SVGIG (reference sequence). The CDR3 contains 13 residues. V dropped 2 bases and J dropped 2 bases, with 9 bases sitting between them. DNA for the CDR3: TGTGCCTGGAGTCGCGGGTTCAACTATGGCTACACCTTC. It is translated as CAWSRGFNYGYTF. The entire variable domain, with the rest obtained from reference TRBV30 and TRBJ1-2, is as follows: SQTIHQWPATLVQPVGSPLSLECTVEGTSNPNLYWYRQAAGRGLQLLFYSVGIGQISSEVPQNLSASRPQDRQFILSSKKLLLSDSGFYLCAWSRGFNYGYTFGSGTRLTVV.

This chain's CDR3 is CASSQAGLANYEQYF. The CDR3 nucleotides are TGTGCCAGCAGCCAAGCGGGACTAGCGAACTACGAGCAGTACTTC. This sequence joins TRBV3-1 (or the pseudogene TRBV3-2) and TRBJ2-7; TRBD2 matches 10 bases. CDR3 length: 15 amino acids. Germline V lookup: CDR1 LGHDT, CDR2 YNNKEL (reference sequence). The ends lost 1 base at V and 3 bases at J; junction bases unmatched: 3.

Remarks on this clone: Distinct nucleotide sequences in the sample also encode this CDR3. This chain connects TRBV5-4 to TRBJ2-3, with 13 positions matching TRBD2. From germline, CDR1 is SGHNT and CDR2 YYREEE (reference sequence). After removal of 4 bases from V and 0 bases from J, the junction contained 2 bases not matched to a gene. The CDR3 contains 16 residues. CDR3: CASSRGLAGSTDTQYF. The CDR3 region has the DNA TGTGCCAGCAGCAGGGGACTAGCGGGGAGCACAGATACGCAGTATTTT.

The V gene is TRBV5-5, the J gene TRBJ2-3, with D uncertain. Germline V gene lookup returns CDR1 SGHKS and CDR2 YYEKEE (reference sequence). The CDR3 loop spans 13 amino acids. V gave up 0 bases and J gave up 4 bases, with 6 bases separating them. CDR3: CASSLDAPDTQYF. The CDR3 coding sequence is TGTGCCAGCAGCTTGGATGCGCCAGATACGCAGTATTTT.

The V call is TRBV2, the J call TRBJ2-1, with a tentative D call TRBD2 (5 bases). CDR3 length: 14 residues. Germline CDR1 and CDR2: SNHLY and FYNNEI. V lost 2 bases, J lost 6 bases, and 11 bases lay in between. The CDR3, as DNA: TGTGCCAGCAGTGAACGGAGGACGATCAATGAGCAGTTCTTC. This translates into CASSERRTINEQFF.

This chain connects TRBV19 to TRBJ1-6, with TRBD1 matching over 7 bases. CDR3 length: 16 amino acids. J was trimmed by 14 bases and V by 7 bases; bases with no gene match: 20. CDR1 and CDR2 (germline): LNHDA, SQIVND (reference sequence). CDR3 in amino acids: CASTPNRGTVPWALHF. DNA for the CDR3: TGTGCCAGTACCCCTAACCGCGGGACAGTCCCTTGGGCCCTCCACTTT.

The chain links TRBV19 to TRBJ2-7; D is uncertain. The CDR3 sequence is 15 residues long. Between the trimmed V and J ends, which lost 4 bases and 1 base, there was a span of 14 bases. Germline V lookup: CDR1 LNHDA, CDR2 SQIVND (reference sequence). The CDR3 sequence: CASSTPFARSYEQYF. The CDR3 DNA sequence: TGTGCCAGTAGTACCCCATTCGCCCGGTCCTACGAGCAGTACTTC. Together with reference TRBV19 and TRBJ2-7, the CDR3 gives the full variable domain: DGGITQSPKYLFRKEGQNVTLSCEQNLNHDAMYWYRQDPGQGLRLIYYSQIVNDFQKGDIAEGYSVSREKKESFPLTVTSAQKNPTAFYLCASSTPFARSYEQYFGPGTRLTVT.

The chain links TRBV2 to TRBJ1-1; D is unresolved. CDR3 length equals 13 residues. Trimming removed 7 bases at V and 3 bases at J, with 12 bases between. The germline V gene encodes CDR1 SNHLY and CDR2 FYNNEI. CDR3 coding DNA: TGTGCCAGCAAGACTACAGAGGACACTGAAGCTTTCTTT. It encodes CASKTTEDTEAFF.